The text below deals with one TCR beta chain. Its antigen is currently unknown. Germline CDR1 MNHEY, CDR2 SVGAGI. The CDR3 covers 18 residues. V was trimmed by 0 bases and J by 1 base, leaving 17 bases between them. Time point indicated: newly diagnosed GD, antithyroid drugs for less than 3 months. Following extraction of RNA from PBMCs, that RNA was used to make the TCR library. Those enrolled as patients came out of an endocrinology department in Xi'an, China. Arm-PCR of CDR3 regions with iRepertoire HTBI primers generated TCR beta libraries. TCRdb reprocessed the multiplex PCR reads via MiXCR and lists one record per CDR3 protein. The table records about 450,000 distinct CDR3 sequences, around 15% of them present only once. The entry originates in a study of regulatory T cells in long-lasting Graves disease. General study findings and limits: Among samples with persistent disease, TRBV28, TRBJ1-2 and TRBJ2-5 were favored.

These same records also appear under a second study, on T cells in Graves' hyperthyroidism and ophthalmopathy. This second study notes: Carried out on the TCR CDR3, a first-round RT-PCR used the HTBI primer set.

The sample consisted of peripheral blood mononuclear cells (PBMCs), taken at new diagnosis, from a patient treated with antithyroid drugs. This sequence was found in a woman aged 50 to 60 with Graves disease. This rearrangement joins TRBV6-5 to TRBJ2-3; tentative D call: TRBD2 (5 bases). Here the CDR3 reads CASSYSIPGSAGTDTQYF. CDR3 bases: TGTGCCAGCAGTTACTCGATCCCTGGTAGCGCTGGCACAGATACGCAGTATTTT.